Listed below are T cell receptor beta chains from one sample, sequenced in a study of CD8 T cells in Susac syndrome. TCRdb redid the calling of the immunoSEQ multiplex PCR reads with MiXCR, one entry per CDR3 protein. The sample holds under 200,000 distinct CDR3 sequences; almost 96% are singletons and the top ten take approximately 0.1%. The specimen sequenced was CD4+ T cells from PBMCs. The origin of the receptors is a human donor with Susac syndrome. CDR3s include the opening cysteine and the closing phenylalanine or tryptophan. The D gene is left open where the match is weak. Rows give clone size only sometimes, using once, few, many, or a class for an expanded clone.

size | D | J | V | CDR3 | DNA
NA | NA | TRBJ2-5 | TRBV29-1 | CSVDGISQETQYF | TGCAGCGTTGATGGTATCTCACAAGAGACCCAGTACTTC
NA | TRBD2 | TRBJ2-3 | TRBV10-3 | CAVREGSSGDTQYF | TGTGCGGTCCGGGAGGGGTCCTCGGGAGATACGCAGTATTTT
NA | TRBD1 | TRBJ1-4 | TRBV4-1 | CASRQTGANEKLFF | TGCGCCAGCAGACAGACAGGGGCTAATGAAAAACTGTTTTTT
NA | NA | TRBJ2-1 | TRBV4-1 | CASSQDAGRVGGQFF | TGCGCCAGCAGCCAAGACGCCGGACGAGTGGGGGGCCAGTTCTTC
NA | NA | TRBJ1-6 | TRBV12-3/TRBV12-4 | CASSPGYDLVRSPLHF | TGTGCCAGCAGTCCAGGGTACGACCTCGTAAGGTCACCCCTCCACTTT
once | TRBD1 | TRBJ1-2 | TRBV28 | CASSGQVVGYGYTF | TGTGCCAGCAGCGGACAGGTTGTAGGGTATGGCTACACCTTC
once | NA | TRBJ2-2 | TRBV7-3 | CASSLNGLNTGELFF | TGTGCCAGCAGCTTAAATGGCCTGAACACCGGGGAGCTGTTTTTT
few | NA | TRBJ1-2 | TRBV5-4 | CASSPRGGRYGYTF | TGTGCCAGCAGCCCCCGTGGGGGTCGCTATGGCTACACCTTC
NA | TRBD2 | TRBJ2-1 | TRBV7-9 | CARGTSGVKQFF | TGTGCCAGGGGGACTAGCGGGGTTAAGCAGTTCTTC
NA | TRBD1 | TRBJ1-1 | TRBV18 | CASSPPREGQGGSAFF | TGTGCCAGCTCACCACCCCGAGAGGGACAGGGGGGATCAGCTTTCTTT
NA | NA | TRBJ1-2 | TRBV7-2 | CASSEGGGANYGYTF | TGTGCCAGCAGCGAGGGAGGGGGGGCGAACTATGGCTACACCTTC
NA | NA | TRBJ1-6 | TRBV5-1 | CASSPQGSNSPLHF | TGCGCCAGCAGCCCCCAGGGTAGCAATTCACCCCTCCACTTT
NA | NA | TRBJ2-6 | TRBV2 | CATSNPVSGANVLTF | TGTGCCACCTCGAACCCGGTTTCTGGGGCCAACGTCCTGACTTTC
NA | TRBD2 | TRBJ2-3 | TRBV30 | CAWTSGVTDTQYF | TGTGCCTGGACTAGCGGGGTCACAGATACGCAGTATTTT
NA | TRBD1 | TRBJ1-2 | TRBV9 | CASSVGTGLGGYTF | TGTGCCAGCAGCGTAGGGACAGGTCTTGGCGGCTACACCTTC
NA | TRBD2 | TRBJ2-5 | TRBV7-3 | CASSLNGGKETQYF | TGTGCCAGCAGCTTAAACGGGGGGAAAGAGACCCAGTACTTC
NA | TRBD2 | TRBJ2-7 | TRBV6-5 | CASSYGAGGGPLYEQYF | TGTGCCAGCAGTTACGGGGCCGGCGGGGGGCCCCTCTACGAGCAGTACTTC
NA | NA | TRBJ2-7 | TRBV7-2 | CASSLRVQYEQYF | TGTGCCAGCAGCTTAAGGGTCCAATACGAGCAGTACTTC
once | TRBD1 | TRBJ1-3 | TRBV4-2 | CASGGAGTGSGNTIYF | TGTGCCAGCGGTGGGGCCGGGACAGGCTCTGGAAACACCATATATTTT
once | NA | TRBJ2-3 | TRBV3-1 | CASSQGGFGAGARDTQYF | TGTGCCAGCAGCCAGGGGGGGTTCGGCGCGGGGGCAAGAGATACGCAGTATTTT
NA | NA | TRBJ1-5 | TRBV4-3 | CASSQEAGVQPQHF | TGCGCCAGCAGCCAGGAAGCGGGGGTCCAGCCCCAGCATTTT
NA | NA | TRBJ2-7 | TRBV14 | CASSQGRGPIYEQYF | TGTGCCAGCAGCCAAGGAAGGGGACCAATCTACGAGCAGTACTTC
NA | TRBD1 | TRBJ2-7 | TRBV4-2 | CASSPTAGQGAHEQYF | TGTGCCAGCAGCCCAACGGCGGGACAGGGGGCACACGAGCAGTACTTC
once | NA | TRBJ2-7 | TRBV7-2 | CASSLFDEQYF | TGTGCCAGCAGCTTATTCGACGAGCAGTACTTC
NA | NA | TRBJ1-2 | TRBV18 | CASSPGRDGYTF | TGTGCCAGCTCACCTGGGAGGGATGGCTACACCTTC
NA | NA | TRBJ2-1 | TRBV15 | CATSRDDGANNEQFF | TGTGCCACCAGCAGAGATGACGGGGCAAACAATGAGCAGTTCTTC
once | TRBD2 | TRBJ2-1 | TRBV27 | CASRLTSGGAVFAWFF | TGTGCCAGCAGACTAACTAGCGGGGGGGCCGTTTTTGCGTGGTTCTTC
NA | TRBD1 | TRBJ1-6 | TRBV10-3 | CAISESPDRGRGSPLHF | TGTGCCATCAGTGAGTCCCCCGACAGGGGGAGGGGTTCACCCCTCCACTTT